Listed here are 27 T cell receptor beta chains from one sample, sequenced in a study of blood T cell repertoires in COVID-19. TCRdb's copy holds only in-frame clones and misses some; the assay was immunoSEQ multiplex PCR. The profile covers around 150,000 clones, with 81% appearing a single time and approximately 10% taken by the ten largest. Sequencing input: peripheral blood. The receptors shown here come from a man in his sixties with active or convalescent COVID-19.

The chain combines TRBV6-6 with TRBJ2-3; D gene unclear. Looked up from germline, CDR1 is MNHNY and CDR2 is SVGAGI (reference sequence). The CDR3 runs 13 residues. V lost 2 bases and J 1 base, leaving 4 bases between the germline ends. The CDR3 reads CASSYPGTDTQYF. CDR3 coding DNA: TGTGCCAGCAGTTACCCAGGCACAGATACGCAGTATTTT.

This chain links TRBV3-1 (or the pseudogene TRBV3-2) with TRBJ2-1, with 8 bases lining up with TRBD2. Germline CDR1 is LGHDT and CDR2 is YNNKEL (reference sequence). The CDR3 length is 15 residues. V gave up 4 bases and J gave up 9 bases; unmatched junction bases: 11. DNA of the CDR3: TGTGCCAGCAGCCCCCCGTATCGGGAGGGCAGTGAGCAGTTCTTC. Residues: CASSPPYREGSEQFF.

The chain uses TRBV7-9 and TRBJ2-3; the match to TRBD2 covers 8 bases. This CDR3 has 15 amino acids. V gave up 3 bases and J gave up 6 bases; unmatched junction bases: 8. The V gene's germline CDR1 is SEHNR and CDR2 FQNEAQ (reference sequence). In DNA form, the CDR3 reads TGTGCCAGCAGCTTTCAAAGCGGGAGAGGGGATACGCAGTATTTT. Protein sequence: CASSFQSGRGDTQYF.

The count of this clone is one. CDR3 DNA: TGTGCCAGTAGTATTAAGATGGGTAGCGGGGCTGTTACAGATACGCAGTATTTT. Residues: CASSIKMGSGAVTDTQYF. V usage is TRBV19 and J usage is TRBJ2-3; TRBD2 matches at 8 bases. The CDR3 consists of 18 residues. The V segment lost 3 bases and the J segment 3 bases; nucleotides outside the gene matches: 14. Germline CDR1 reads LNHDA; CDR2 reads SQIVND (reference sequence).

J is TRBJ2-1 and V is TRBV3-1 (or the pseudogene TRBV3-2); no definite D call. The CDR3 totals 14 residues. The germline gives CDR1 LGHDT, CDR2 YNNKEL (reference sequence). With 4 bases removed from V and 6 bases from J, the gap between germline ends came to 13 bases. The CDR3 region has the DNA TGTGCCAGCAGCCGGGCTCATGGGCCCAATGAGCAGTTCTTC. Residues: CASSRAHGPNEQFF.

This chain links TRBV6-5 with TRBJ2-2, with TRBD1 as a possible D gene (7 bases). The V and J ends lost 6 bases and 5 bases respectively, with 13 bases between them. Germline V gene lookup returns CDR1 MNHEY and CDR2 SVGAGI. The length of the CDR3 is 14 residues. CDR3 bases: TGTGCCAGCAGAACCAGGGGGGATACCGGGGAGCTGTTTTTT. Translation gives CASRTRGDTGELFF.

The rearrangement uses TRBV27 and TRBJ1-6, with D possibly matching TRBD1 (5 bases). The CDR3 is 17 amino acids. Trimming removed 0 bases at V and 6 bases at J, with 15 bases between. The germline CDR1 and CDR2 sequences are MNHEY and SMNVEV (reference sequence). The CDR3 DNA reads TGTGCCAGCAGTTTATCGGGGCCCGGGGGGATTAATTCACCCCTCCACTTT. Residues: CASSLSGPGGINSPLHF.

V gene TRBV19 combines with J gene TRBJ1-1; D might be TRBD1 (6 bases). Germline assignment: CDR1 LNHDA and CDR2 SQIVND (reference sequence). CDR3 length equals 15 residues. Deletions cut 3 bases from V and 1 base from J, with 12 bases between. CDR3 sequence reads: CASSMGTGTNTEAFF. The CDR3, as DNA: TGTGCCAGTAGTATGGGAACAGGGACGAACACTGAAGCTTTCTTT.

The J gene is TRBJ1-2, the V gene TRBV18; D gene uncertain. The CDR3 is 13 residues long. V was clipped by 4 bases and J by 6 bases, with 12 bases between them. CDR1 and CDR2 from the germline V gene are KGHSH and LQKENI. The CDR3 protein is CASSQDSRDGYTF. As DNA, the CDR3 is TGTGCCAGCTCACAGGACTCCCGGGATGGCTACACCTTC. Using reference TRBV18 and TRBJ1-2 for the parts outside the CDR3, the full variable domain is NAGVMQNPRHLVRRRGQEARLRCSPMKGHSHVYWYRQLPEEGLKFMVYLQKENIIDESGMPKERFSAEFPKEGPSILRIQQVVRGDSAAYFCASSQDSRDGYTFGSGTRLTVV.

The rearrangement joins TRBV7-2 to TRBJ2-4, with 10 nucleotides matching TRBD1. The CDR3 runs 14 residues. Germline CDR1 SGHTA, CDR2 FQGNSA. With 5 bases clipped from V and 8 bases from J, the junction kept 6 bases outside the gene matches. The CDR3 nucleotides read TGTGCCAGCAGCCCGCGACAGGGGGCGGACATTCAGTACTTC. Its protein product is CASSPRQGADIQYF.

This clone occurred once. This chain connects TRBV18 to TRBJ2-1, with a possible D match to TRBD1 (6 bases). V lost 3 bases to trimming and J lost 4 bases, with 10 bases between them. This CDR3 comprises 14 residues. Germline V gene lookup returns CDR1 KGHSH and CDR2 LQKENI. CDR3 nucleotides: TGTGCCAGCTCACCCGGACAGCTATACAATGAGCAGTTCTTC. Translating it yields CASSPGQLYNEQFF. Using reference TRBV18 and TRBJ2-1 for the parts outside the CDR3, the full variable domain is NAGVMQNPRHLVRRRGQEARLRCSPMKGHSHVYWYRQLPEEGLKFMVYLQKENIIDESGMPKERFSAEFPKEGPSILRIQQVVRGDSAAYFCASSPGQLYNEQFFGPGTRLTVL.

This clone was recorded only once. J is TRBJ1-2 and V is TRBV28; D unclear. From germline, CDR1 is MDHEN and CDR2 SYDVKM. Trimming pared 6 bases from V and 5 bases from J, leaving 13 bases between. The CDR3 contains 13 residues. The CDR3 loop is CASSPNTRYGYTF. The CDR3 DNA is TGTGCCAGCAGCCCAAACACGAGGTATGGCTACACCTTC.

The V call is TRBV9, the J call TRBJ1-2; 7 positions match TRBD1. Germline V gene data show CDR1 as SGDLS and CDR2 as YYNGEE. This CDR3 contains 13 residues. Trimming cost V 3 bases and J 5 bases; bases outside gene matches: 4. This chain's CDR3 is CASSDDRAYGYTF. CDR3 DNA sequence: TGTGCCAGCAGCGATGACAGGGCTTATGGCTACACCTTC. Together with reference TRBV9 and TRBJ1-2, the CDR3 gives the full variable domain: DSGVTQTPKHLITATGQRVTLRCSPRSGDLSVYWYQQSLDQGLQFLIQYYNGEERAKGNILERFSAQQFPDLHSELNLSSLELGDSALYFCASSDDRAYGYTFGSGTRLTVV.

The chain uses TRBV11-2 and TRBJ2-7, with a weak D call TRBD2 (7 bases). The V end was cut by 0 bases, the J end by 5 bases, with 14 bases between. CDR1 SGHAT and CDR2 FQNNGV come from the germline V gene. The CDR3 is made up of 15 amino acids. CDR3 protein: CASSLEGGPVDEQYF. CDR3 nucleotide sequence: TGTGCCAGCAGCTTAGAGGGGGGGCCCGTGGACGAGCAGTACTTC.

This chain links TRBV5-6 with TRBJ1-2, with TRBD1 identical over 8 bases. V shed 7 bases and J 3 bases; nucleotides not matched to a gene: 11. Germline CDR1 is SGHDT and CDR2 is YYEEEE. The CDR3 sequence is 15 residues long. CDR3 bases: TGTGCCAGCCGGGATACCGGGACAGGAGACTATGGCTACACCTTC. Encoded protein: CASRDTGTGDYGYTF.

CDR3: CASKWDIASYEQYF. CDR3 DNA sequence: TGTGCCAGCAAGTGGGACATCGCGAGTTACGAGCAGTACTTC. The chain employs TRBV6-5 and TRBJ2-7; possibly TRBD1 for D (6 bases). Germline CDR1 and CDR2: MNHEY and SVGAGI. V was clipped by 7 bases and J by 4 bases, with 17 bases between them. This CDR3 contains 14 residues.

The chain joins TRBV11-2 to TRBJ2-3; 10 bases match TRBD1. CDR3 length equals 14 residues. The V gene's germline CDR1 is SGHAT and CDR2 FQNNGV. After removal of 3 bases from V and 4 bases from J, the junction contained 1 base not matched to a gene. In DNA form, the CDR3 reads TGTGCCAGCAGCTTTGACAGGGGGCCAGATACGCAGTATTTT. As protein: CASSFDRGPDTQYF. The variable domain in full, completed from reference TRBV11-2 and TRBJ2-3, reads EAGVAQSPRYKIIEKRQSVAFWCNPISGHATLYWYQQILGQGPKLLIQFQNNGVVDDSQLPKDRFSAERLKGVDSTLKIQPAKLEDSAVYLCASSFDRGPDTQYFGPGTRLTVL.

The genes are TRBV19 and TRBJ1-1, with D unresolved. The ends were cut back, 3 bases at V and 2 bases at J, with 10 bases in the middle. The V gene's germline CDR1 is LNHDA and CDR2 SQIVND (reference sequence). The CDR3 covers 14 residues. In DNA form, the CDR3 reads TGTGCCAGTAGTATCGGCAGGCCCAACACTGAAGCTTTCTTT. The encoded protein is CASSIGRPNTEAFF.

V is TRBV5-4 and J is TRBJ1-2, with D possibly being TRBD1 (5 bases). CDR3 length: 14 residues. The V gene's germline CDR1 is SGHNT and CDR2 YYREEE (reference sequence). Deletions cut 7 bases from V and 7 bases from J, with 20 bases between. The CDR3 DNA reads TGTGCCAGCCGTGGGGCAGGGTGGGTTGGTGGCTACACCTTC. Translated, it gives CASRGAGWVGGYTF.

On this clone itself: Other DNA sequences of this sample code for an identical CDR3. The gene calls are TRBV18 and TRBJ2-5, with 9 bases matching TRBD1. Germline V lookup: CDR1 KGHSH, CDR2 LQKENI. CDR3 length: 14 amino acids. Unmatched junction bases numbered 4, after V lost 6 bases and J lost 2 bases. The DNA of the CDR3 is TGTGCCAGCTCGCGCGGGACAGGGCAAGAGACCCAGTACTTC. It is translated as CASSRGTGQETQYF.

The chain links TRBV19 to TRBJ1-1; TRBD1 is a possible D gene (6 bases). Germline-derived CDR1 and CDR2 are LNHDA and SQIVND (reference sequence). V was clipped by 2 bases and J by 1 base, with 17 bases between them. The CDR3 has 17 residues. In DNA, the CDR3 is TGTGCCAGTAGTATACCCGCTGCCGGCAGGGGGAACACTGAAGCTTTCTTT. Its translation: CASSIPAAGRGNTEAFF.

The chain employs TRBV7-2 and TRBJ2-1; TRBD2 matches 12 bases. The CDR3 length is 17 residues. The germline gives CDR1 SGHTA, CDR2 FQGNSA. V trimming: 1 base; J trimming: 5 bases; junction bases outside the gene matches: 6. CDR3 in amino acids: CASSLVGGLAGNNEQFF. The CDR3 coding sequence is TGTGCCAGCAGCTTAGTGGGGGGACTAGCGGGTAACAATGAGCAGTTCTTC.

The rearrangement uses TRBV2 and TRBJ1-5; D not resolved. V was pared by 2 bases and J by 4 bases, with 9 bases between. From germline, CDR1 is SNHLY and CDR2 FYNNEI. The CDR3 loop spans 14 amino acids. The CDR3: CASSEMSGNQPQHF. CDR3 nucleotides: TGTGCCAGCAGTGAAATGTCGGGTAATCAGCCCCAGCATTTT.

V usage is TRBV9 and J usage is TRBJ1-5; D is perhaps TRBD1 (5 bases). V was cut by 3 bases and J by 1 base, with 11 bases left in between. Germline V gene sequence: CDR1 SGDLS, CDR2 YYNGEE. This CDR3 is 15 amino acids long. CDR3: CASSASGGSNQPQHF. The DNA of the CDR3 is TGTGCCAGCAGCGCCTCTGGGGGGAGCAATCAGCCCCAGCATTTT.

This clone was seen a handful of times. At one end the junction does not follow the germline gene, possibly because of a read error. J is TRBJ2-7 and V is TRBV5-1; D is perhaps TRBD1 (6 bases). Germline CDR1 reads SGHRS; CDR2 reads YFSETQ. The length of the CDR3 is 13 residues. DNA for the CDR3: TGCGCCAGCAGTTTGGGGGCCTCCTACGAGCAGTACTTC. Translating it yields CASSLGASYEQYF.

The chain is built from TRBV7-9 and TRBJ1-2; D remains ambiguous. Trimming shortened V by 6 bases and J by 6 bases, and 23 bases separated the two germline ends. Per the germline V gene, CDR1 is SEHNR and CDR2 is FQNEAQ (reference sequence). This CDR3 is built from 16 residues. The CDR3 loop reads CASRASGLKLTDGYTF. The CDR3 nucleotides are TGTGCCAGCAGAGCGAGTGGACTAAAATTGACGGATGGCTACACCTTC.

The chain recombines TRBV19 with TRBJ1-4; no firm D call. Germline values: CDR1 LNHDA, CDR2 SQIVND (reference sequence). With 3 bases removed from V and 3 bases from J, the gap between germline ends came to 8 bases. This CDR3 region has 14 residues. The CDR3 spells CASSIGVANEKLFF. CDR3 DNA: TGTGCCAGTAGTATCGGGGTGGCTAATGAAAAACTGTTTTTT.